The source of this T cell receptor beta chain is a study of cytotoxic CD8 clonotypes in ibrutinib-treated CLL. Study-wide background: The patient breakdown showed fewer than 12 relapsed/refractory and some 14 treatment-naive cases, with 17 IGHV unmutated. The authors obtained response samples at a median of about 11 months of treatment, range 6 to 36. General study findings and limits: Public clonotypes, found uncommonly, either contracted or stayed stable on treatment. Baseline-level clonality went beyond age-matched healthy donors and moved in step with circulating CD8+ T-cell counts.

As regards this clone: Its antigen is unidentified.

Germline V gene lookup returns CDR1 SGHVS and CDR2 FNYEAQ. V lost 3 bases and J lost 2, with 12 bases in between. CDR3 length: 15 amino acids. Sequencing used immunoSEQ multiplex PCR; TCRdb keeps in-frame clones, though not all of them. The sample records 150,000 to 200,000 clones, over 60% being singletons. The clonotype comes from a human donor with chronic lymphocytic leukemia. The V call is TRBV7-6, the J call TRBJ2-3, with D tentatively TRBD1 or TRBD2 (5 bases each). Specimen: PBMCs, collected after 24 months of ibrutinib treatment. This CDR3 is CASSFLGGATDTQYF. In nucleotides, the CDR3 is TGTGCCAGCAGCTTCCTTGGGGGAGCCACAGATACGCAGTATTTT.